The source of this T cell receptor (beta chain) is a study of blood T cell repertoires in COVID-19. As for the study in general: Some COVID-19 samples were acute and others convalescent; all came from the United States, Italy and Spain. From T cells, B-cell-depleted T cells, or PBMCs came the material, which was cDNA or gDNA.

Per the germline V gene, CDR1 is KGHDR and CDR2 is SFDVKD. V shed 2 bases and J 2 bases; nucleotides not matched to a gene: 6. CDR3 length: 16 amino acids. Source study methods: Nucleated cell number was recorded as an estimate derived from reference gene primer amplification. Produced via immunoSEQ multiplex PCR; TCRdb's table is partial and in-frame only. The DNA was the basis for D and trimming; V, J and clone size are from that table. The sample carries under 200,000 clones, about 88% recorded once. The genes are TRBV24-1 and TRBJ2-3; 7 bases line up with TRBD1. The sequencing input was peripheral blood. The TCR originated in a man aged 18-30 years with active or convalescent COVID-19. The DNA of the CDR3 is TGTGCCACCAGTGATTGGGGACAGTTACCCACAGATACGCAGTATTTT. Amino acid sequence: CATSDWGQLPTDTQYF.